This T cell receptor (beta chain) was retrieved from a study of shared clonotypes between healthy human individuals. Study details: Donors had three CD4 naive, three CD4 memory, two CD8 naive and one CD8 memory plate apiece.

V lost 5 bases to trimming and J lost 2 bases; unmatched junction nucleotides: 13. Looked up from germline, CDR1 is MNHEY and CDR2 is SMNVEV (reference sequence). The CDR3 is made up of 17 amino acids. Overall study results and limits: With several donors compared, 4% to 5.5% of naive CD4 clonotypes were shared.

Measured with immunoSEQ multiplex PCR; TCRdb has only the in-frame clones, and not every one. The sample gives approximately 1.4 million clones, around 98% of which show up once; roughly 0.4% is in the top ten. To note about this clone: Antigen specificity is unknown.

V and J are TRBV27 and TRBJ2-3; 7 nucleotides match TRBD2. Sequenced input: naive CD4+ T cells sorted from blood. Specified subset: CD45RA+ positively selected. This clonotype originated in a man younger than 45 in good health. The chain's CDR3 is CASSPPRASGTTDTQYF. CDR3 DNA: TGTGCCAGCAGTCCCCCCCGGGCTAGCGGAACCACAGATACGCAGTATTTT.